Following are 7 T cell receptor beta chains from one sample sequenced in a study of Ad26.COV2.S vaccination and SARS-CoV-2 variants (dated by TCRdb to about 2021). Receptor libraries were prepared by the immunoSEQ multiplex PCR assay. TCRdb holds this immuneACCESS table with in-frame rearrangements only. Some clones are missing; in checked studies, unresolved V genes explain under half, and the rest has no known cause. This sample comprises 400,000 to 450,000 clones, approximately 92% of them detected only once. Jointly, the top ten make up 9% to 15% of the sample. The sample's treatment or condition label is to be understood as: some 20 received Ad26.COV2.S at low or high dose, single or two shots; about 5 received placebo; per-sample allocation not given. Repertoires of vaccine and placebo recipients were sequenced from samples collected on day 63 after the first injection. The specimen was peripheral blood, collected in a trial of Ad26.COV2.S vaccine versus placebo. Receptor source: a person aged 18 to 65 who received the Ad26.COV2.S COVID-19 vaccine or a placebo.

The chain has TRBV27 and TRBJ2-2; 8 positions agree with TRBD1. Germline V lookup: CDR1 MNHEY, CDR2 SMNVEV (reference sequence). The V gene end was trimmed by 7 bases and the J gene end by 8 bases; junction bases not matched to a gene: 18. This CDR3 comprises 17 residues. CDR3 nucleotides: TGTGCCAGCACCTTATCTTCTTGGGACAGGCCCTGGGGGGAGCTGTTTTTT. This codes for CASTLSSWDRPWGELFF.

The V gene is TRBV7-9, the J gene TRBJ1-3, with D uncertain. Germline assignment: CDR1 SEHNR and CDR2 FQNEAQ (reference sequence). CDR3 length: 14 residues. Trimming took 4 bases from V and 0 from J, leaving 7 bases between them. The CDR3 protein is CASSSGLSGNTIYF. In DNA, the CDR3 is TGTGCCAGCAGCTCCGGGCTCTCTGGAAACACCATATATTTT.

The CDR3 DNA is TGTGCCAGCAGTGAACAGCCGGCGGTGGGGGATGAGCAGTTCTTC. It yields the protein CASSEQPAVGDEQFF. The V and J genes are TRBV6-1 and TRBJ2-1; D possibly uses TRBD1 or TRBD2 (5 bases each). The germline CDR1 and CDR2 sequences are MNHNS and SASEGT. The CDR3 covers 15 residues. V was pared by 2 bases and J by 8 bases, with 16 bases between.

Here the CDR3 DNA reads TGTGCCAGCAGTGGGACAGATGGTGGCCCCCAGCATTTT. This encodes CASSGTDGGPQHF. V is TRBV6-6 and J is TRBJ1-5, with 7 positions matching TRBD1. J was trimmed by 10 bases and V by 5 bases; bases with no gene match: 8. There are 13 residues in the CDR3. Germline assignment: CDR1 MNHNY and CDR2 SVGAGI (reference sequence).

CDR3 nucleotides: TGTGCCAGTAGTCTACGACAGGGTAGTGGCTACACCTTC. This codes for CASSLRQGSGYTF. This rearrangement joins TRBV19 to TRBJ1-2, with 7 bases aligning to TRBD1. J gave up 7 bases and V 5 bases, and 7 bases lay outside the gene matches. The CDR3 extends over 13 amino acids. Germline values: CDR1 LNHDA, CDR2 SQIVND (reference sequence).

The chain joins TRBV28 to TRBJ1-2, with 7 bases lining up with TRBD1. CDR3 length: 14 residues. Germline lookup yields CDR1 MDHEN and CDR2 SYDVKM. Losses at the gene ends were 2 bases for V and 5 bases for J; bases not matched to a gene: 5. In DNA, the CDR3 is TGTGCCAGCAGTTTAAACAGGGGAGGGTATGGCTACACCTTC. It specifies CASSLNRGGYGYTF.

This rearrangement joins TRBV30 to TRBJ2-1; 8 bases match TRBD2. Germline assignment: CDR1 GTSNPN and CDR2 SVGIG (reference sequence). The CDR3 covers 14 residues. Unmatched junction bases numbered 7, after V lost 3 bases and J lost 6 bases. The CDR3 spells CAWRGSGSINEQFF. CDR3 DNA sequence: TGTGCCTGGAGGGGCAGCGGGAGTATCAATGAGCAGTTCTTC.